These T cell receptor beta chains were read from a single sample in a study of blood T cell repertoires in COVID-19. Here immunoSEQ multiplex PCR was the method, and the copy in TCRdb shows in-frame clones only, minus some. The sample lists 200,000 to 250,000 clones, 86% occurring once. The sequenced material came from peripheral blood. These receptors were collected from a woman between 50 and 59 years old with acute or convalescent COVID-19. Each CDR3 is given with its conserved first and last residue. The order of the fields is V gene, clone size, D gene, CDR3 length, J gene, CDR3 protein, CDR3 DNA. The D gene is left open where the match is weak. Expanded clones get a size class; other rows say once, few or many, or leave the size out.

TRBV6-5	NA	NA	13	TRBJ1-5	CASRTGIGQPQHF	TGTGCCAGCAGGACAGGTATTGGACAGCCCCAGCATTTT
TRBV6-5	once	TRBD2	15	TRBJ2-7	CASSYSGGGTYEQYF	TGTGCCAGCAGTTACTCGGGGGGGGGTACCTACGAGCAGTACTTC
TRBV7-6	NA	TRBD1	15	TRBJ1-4	CASSLGDRGNEKLFF	TGTGCCAGCAGCTTAGGGGACAGGGGAAATGAAAAACTGTTTTTT
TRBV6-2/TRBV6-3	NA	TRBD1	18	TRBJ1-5	CASSQDRAPTNSNQPQHF	TGTGCCAGCAGTCAGGACAGGGCCCCTACCAATAGCAATCAGCCCCAGCATTTT
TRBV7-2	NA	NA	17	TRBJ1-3	CASSLVAGPALGNTIYF	TGTGCCAGCAGCTTGGTCGCAGGCCCTGCTCTTGGAAACACCATATATTTT
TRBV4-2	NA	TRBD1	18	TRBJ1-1	CASSQDGTGGRKNTEAFF	TGTGCCAGCAGCCAAGATGGGACAGGGGGGAGGAAGAACACTGAAGCTTTCTTT
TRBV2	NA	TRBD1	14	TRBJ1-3	CASRAQGSGNTIYF	TGTGCCAGCAGGGCACAGGGGTCTGGAAACACCATATATTTT
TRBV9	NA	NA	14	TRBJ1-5	CASSVGQGNQPQHF	TGTGCCAGCAGCGTAGGGCAGGGCAATCAGCCCCAGCATTTT
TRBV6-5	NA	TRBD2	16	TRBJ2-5	CASSYFRAGGQETQYF	TGTGCCAGCAGTTACTTTCGAGCGGGGGGACAAGAGACCCAGTACTTC
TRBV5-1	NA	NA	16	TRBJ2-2	CASSLVGVANTGELFF	TGCGCCAGCAGCTTGGTCGGGGTTGCGAACACCGGGGAGCTGTTTTTT
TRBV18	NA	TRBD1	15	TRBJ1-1	CASSPRQGGDTEAFF	TGTGCCAGCTCACCAAGACAGGGGGGAGACACTGAAGCTTTCTTT
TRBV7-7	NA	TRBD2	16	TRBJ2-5	CASSFSPGGQQETQYF	TGTGCCAGCAGCTTTTCTCCGGGAGGGCAACAAGAGACCCAGTACTTC
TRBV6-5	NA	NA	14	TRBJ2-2	CASRILDSTGELFF	TGTGCCAGCAGGATCCTGGACAGCACCGGGGAGCTGTTTTTT
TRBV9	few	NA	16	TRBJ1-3	CASAKRVEASGNTIYF	TGTGCCAGCGCCAAAAGGGTGGAGGCCTCTGGAAACACCATATATTTT
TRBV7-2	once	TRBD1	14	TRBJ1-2	CASSTGQGWDGYTF	TGTGCCAGCAGCACAGGACAGGGCTGGGATGGCTACACCTTC
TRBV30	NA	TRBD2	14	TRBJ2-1	CACPRTSGLNEQFF	TGTGCCTGCCCCCGGACTAGCGGTCTCAATGAGCAGTTCTTC
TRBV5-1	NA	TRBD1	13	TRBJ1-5	CASSRTGDQPQHF	TGCGCCAGCAGCAGGACAGGGGATCAGCCCCAGCATTTT
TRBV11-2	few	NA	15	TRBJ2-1	CASSPRLSSYNEQFF	TGTGCCAGCAGCCCGAGACTGAGCTCCTACAATGAGCAGTTCTTC
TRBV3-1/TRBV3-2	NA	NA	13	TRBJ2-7	CASRGALGYEQYF	TGTGCCAGCAGGGGAGCCCTGGGCTACGAGCAGTACTTC
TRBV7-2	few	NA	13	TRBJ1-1	CASSLQVYTEAFF	TGTGCCAGCAGCTTGCAGGTTTACACTGAAGCTTTCTTT
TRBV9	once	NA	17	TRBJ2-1	CASSDSFGQSTNNEQFF	TGTGCCAGCAGCGACTCCTTCGGACAGAGCACTAACAATGAGCAGTTCTTC
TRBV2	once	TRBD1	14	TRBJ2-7	CASPLGQGLDEQYF	TGTGCCAGCCCCTTGGGACAGGGACTGGACGAGCAGTACTTC
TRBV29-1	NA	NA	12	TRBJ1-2	CSVEQGLYGYTF	TGCAGCGTCGAACAGGGTCTATATGGCTACACCTTC
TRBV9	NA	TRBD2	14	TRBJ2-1	CASGSGGGYNEQFF	TGTGCCAGCGGAAGCGGGGGGGGTTACAATGAGCAGTTCTTC
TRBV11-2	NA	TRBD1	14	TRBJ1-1	CASSPGTGRTEAFF	TGTGCCAGCAGCCCAGGGACAGGGAGGACTGAAGCTTTCTTT
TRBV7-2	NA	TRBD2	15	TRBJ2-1	CASSLKLAGGGEQFF	TGTGCCAGCAGCTTAAAACTAGCGGGAGGAGGGGAGCAGTTCTTC
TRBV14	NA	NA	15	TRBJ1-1	CASSQGGLLNTEAFF	TGTGCCAGCAGCCAAGGTGGGCTCCTCAACACTGAAGCTTTCTTT
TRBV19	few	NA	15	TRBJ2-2	CASSVQGAGAGELFF	TGTGCCAGTAGTGTTCAGGGGGCGGGGGCCGGGGAGCTGTTTTTT
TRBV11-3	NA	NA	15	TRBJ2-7	CASSPPETGSYEQYF	TGTGCCAGCAGCCCCCCCGAGACAGGTTCCTACGAGCAGTACTTC
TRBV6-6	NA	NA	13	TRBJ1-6	CASTWLGGPPLHF	TGTGCCAGCACCTGGTTGGGTGGGCCACCCCTCCACTTT
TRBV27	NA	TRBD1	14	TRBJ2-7	CASQIGTGSYEQYF	TGTGCCTCCCAAATCGGGACAGGGTCCTACGAGCAGTACTTC
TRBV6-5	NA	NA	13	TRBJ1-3	CASKAGVGNTIYF	TGTGCCAGCAAGGCAGGGGTAGGAAACACCATATATTTT
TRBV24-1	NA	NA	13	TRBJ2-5	CATSDNNQETQYF	TGTGCCACCAGTGACAACAACCAAGAGACCCAGTACTTC
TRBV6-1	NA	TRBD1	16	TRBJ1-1	CASSVLTGLRNTEAFF	TGTGCCAGCAGTGTTTTGACAGGGTTGAGGAACACTGAAGCTTTCTTT
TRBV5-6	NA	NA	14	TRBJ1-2	CASSLFVSRPGNTF	TGTGCCAGCAGCTTGTTTGTATCGCGACCCGGGAACACCTTC
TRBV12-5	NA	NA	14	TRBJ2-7	CASGLDGTLHEQYF	TGTGCTAGTGGTTTGGACGGGACTCTCCACGAGCAGTACTTC
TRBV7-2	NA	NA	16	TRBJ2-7	CASSSRGLPDVVEQYF	TGTGCCAGCAGCTCCAGGGGACTACCGGACGTCGTCGAGCAGTACTTC
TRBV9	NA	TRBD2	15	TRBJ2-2	CASSVLAGVAGELFF	TGTGCCAGCAGCGTACTAGCGGGGGTAGCCGGGGAGCTGTTTTTT
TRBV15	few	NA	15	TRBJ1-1	CATSRQGNMNTEAFF	TGTGCCACCAGCAGACAGGGTAACATGAACACTGAAGCTTTCTTT
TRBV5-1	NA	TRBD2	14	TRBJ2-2	CATQTGGRTGELFF	TGCGCCACCCAGACGGGAGGAAGAACCGGGGAGCTGTTTTTT
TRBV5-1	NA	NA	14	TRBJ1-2	CASSLDPGGYGYTF	TGCGCCAGCAGCTTGGATCCAGGTGGCTATGGCTACACCTTC
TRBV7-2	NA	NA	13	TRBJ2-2	CASSFQGTGELFF	TGTGCCAGCAGCTTTCAGGGGACCGGGGAGCTGTTTTTT
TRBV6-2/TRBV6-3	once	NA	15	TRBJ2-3	CASSWGGESTDTQYF	TGTGCCAGCAGCTGGGGCGGGGAAAGCACAGATACGCAGTATTTT
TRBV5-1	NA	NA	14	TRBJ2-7	CASSERQGGGEQYF	TGCGCCAGCAGCGAAAGACAGGGAGGTGGGGAGCAGTACTTC
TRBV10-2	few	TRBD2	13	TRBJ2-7	CATGTSGSSEQYF	TGCGCCACCGGGACTAGCGGGAGTTCCGAGCAGTACTTC
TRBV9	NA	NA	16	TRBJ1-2	CASSVGAGRGYWGYTF	TGTGCCAGCAGCGTAGGTGCGGGCAGGGGATATTGGGGCTACACCTTC
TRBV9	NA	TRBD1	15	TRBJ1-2	CASSARGQGVYGYTF	TGTGCCAGCAGCGCCAGGGGACAGGGGGTCTATGGCTACACCTTC
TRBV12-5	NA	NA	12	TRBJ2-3	CASGTNTDTQYF	TGTGCTAGTGGAACAAACACAGATACGCAGTATTTT
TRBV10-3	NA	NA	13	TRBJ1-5	CAISGDPEQPQHF	TGTGCCATCAGTGGAGATCCCGAACAGCCCCAGCATTTT
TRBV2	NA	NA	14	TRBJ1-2	CASSNNRAMGGYTF	TGTGCCAGCAGCAACAACAGGGCAATGGGGGGCTACACCTTC
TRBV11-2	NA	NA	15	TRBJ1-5	CASSLNGHMNQPQHF	TGTGCCAGCAGCTTAAATGGACATATGAATCAGCCCCAGCATTTT
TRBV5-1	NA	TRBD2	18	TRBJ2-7	CASSFDVAGDRLGYEQYF	TGCGCCAGCAGCTTTGACGTAGCGGGGGACCGCCTCGGGTACGAGCAGTACTTC